A single sample gave rise to the 23 T cell receptor beta chains below, sequenced in a study of molecular identifiers for immune sequencing clone quantification. A single record per CDR3 protein comes from TCRdb applying MiXCR to the PCR reads. The sample has 400,000 to 600,000 distinct CDR3 sequences; less than 30% are singletons. Sample: naive CD8+ T cells from blood, with Jurkat cell RNA spiked in. Subset noted: FACS-sorted CD8+CD4-CCR7+CD45RA+ naive T cells. The receptors originated from a human donor in good health. Some libraries in this study had Jurkat cell RNA spiked in.

Note on this clonotype: No conserved phenylalanine or tryptophan ends this CDR3, so it is likely a read error. The genes are TRBV27 and TRBJ1-5, with D unclear. The CDR3 runs 14 residues. Germline lookup yields CDR1 MNHEY and CDR2 SMNVEV (reference sequence). V shed 1 base and J shed 3 bases, with 7 bases lying between them. CDR3 nucleotides: TGTGCCAGCAGTTTATTAGGGAACAATCAGCCCCAGCATTCT. It codes for CASSLLGNNQPQHS.

Worth noting for this clonotype: Since a much larger clone is just one base distant, this may be a read error. This sequence joins TRBV29-1 and TRBJ2-2; D is ambiguous. The V and J ends lost 0 bases and 1 base respectively, with 3 bases between them. This CDR3 has 13 residues. CDR1 and CDR2 from the germline V gene are SQVTM and ANQGSEA. CDR3 sequence (DNA): TGCAGCGTTGAAGACGGGAACACCGGGGAGCTGTTTTTT. The encoded protein is CSVEDGNTGELFF.

The sample holds a few counts of this clonotype. This chain connects TRBV4-1 to TRBJ2-2; TRBD1 matches at 7 bases. The trim removed 4 bases at V and 6 bases at J, leaving 11 bases unmatched. Looked up from germline, CDR1 is MGHRA and CDR2 is YSYEKL. CDR3 length equals 16 residues. The CDR3 region has the DNA TGCGCCAGCAGCCTGGACAGGTTGAGAGGGTCCGGGGAGCTGTTTTTT. It is translated as CASSLDRLRGSGELFF.

This clonotype was counted a few times. The chain couples TRBV10-3 to TRBJ2-7; D possibly corresponds to TRBD1 (6 bases). CDR1 is ENHRY, CDR2 SYGVKD, per germline. Trimming removed 4 bases at V and 3 bases at J, with 7 bases between. The length of the CDR3 is 12 residues. Written as DNA, the CDR3 is TGTGCCATCAGTGCGACAGGCTACGAGCAGTACTTC. It encodes CAISATGYEQYF.

The chain couples TRBV7-2 to TRBJ1-3, with a tentative D call TRBD1 (6 bases). V gave up 11 bases and J gave up 16 bases, with 33 bases separating them. This CDR3 region has 15 residues. Germline CDR1 and CDR2: SGHTA and FQGNSA. CDR3 loop: CAGTSDSGSGSTVYF. The CDR3 DNA follows: TGTGCCGGCACCTCGGACAGTGGCTCTGGGAGCACCGTTTATTTT. The full variable domain, with the rest looked up from reference TRBV7-2 and TRBJ1-3, is GAGVSQSPSNKVTEKGKDVELRCDPISGHTALYWYRQSLGQGLEFLIYFQGNSAPDKSGLPSDRFSAERTGGSVSTLTIQRTQQEDSAVYLCAGTSDSGSGSTVYFGEGSWLTVV.

In this sample, this clonotype turned up many times. The chain links TRBV7-9 to TRBJ2-3; 10 nucleotides line up with TRBD2. Per the germline V gene, CDR1 is SEHNR and CDR2 is FQNEAQ (reference sequence). V shed 2 bases and J 3 bases; nucleotides not matched to a gene: 5. The CDR3 has 16 residues. CDR3 in DNA: TGTGCCAGCAGCTTACCTAGCGGGAGCGGAACAGATACGCAGTATTTT. It is translated as CASSLPSGSGTDTQYF. The full variable domain, with the rest looked up from reference TRBV7-9 and TRBJ2-3, is DTGVSQNPRHKITKRGQNVTFRCDPISEHNRLYWYRQTLGQGPEFLTYFQNEAQLEKSRLLSDRFSAERPKGSFSTLEIQRTEQGDSAMYLCASSLPSGSGTDTQYFGPGTRLTVL.

This clonotype was recorded a few times. This CDR3 is CATSRDMAANTEAFF. As DNA, the CDR3 is TGTGCCACCAGCAGAGATATGGCGGCCAATACTGAAGCTTTCTTT. The chain is built from TRBV15 and TRBJ1-1; D gene ambiguous. The germline V gene encodes CDR1 LNHNV and CDR2 YYDKDF (reference sequence). V was trimmed by 0 bases and J by 5 bases, leaving 13 bases between them. The CDR3 runs to 15 residues. The full variable domain, its missing parts supplied by reference TRBV15 and TRBJ1-1, is DAMVIQNPRYQVTQFGKPVTLSCSQTLNHNVMYWYQQKSSQAPKLLFHYYDKDFNNEADTPDNFQSRRPNTSFCFLDIRSPGLGDTAMYLCATSRDMAANTEAFFGQGTRLTVV.

In its sample, this clonotype was seen many times. The genes are TRBV9 and TRBJ2-3; D ambiguous. The V and J ends lost 6 bases and 6 bases respectively, with 26 bases between them. Germline V gene sequence: CDR1 SGDLS, CDR2 YYNGEE. The CDR3 is 17 amino acids. The CDR3 bases are TGTGCCAGCAATGGATTTGGATCCGGTTTAAGTTCGGATACGCAGTATTTT. This encodes CASNGFGSGLSSDTQYF.

Comment on this clonotype: One junction end disagrees with the germline gene, perhaps due to a read error. The V call is TRBV15, the J call TRBJ2-5, with 12 bases lining up with TRBD2. The CDR3 has 16 residues. The V gene's germline CDR1 is LNHNV and CDR2 YYDKDF (reference sequence). CDR3: CAASRRTSGDSWTQYF. The DNA for the CDR3 is TGTGCCGCCAGCAGAAGGACTAGCGGGGATTCGTGGACCCAGTACTTC.

This clonotype appeared many times. The chain has TRBV7-6 and TRBJ2-7, with a weak D call TRBD2 (6 bases). The CDR3 sequence is 15 residues long. Trimming stripped 5 bases from V and 5 bases from J, with 19 bases between. The germline V gene encodes CDR1 SGHVS and CDR2 FNYEAQ. CDR3 bases: TGTGCCAGCAGCCCACTCCGGGACTCCCGCAACGAGCAGTACTTC. Its protein is CASSPLRDSRNEQYF.

The table lists this clonotype with many counts. The chain carries TRBV12-5 and TRBJ1-1; D remains ambiguous. The CDR3 runs 14 residues. In germline, CDR1 is LGHNT, CDR2 FRNRAP. Trimming removed 6 bases at V and 0 bases at J, with 11 bases between. The CDR3 protein is CASGRTVLNTEAFF. The CDR3 DNA follows: TGTGCTAGTGGGCGGACGGTATTGAACACTGAAGCTTTCTTT.

The gene calls are TRBV12-3 or TRBV12-4 and TRBJ1-1, with D possibly TRBD1 on 6 matching bases. Trimming removed 6 bases from V and 3 bases from J, with 17 bases in between. The CDR3 totals 15 residues. The CDR3 region is CASRPVGGHDTEAFF. CDR3 sequence (DNA): TGTGCCAGCAGGCCGGTCGGGGGGCATGACACTGAAGCTTTCTTT.

The sample holds many counts of this clonotype. The rearrangement joins TRBV6-5 to TRBJ2-2; D is possibly TRBD1 (5 bases). The V and J ends lost 3 bases and 6 bases respectively, with 8 bases between them. The germline CDR1 and CDR2 sequences are MNHEY and SVGAGI. CDR3 length: 13 amino acids. CDR3 DNA sequence: TGTGCCAGCAGTTATACAGGACCCGGGGAGCTGTTTTTT. This encodes CASSYTGPGELFF.

The rearrangement links TRBV2 to TRBJ2-2; a possible D gene is TRBD2 (6 bases). CDR1 SNHLY and CDR2 FYNNEI come from the germline V gene. Trimming cost V 6 bases and J 2 bases, with 16 bases left between them. The length of the CDR3 is 16 residues. CDR3 loop: CASRNHRDFNTGELFF. The CDR3 DNA follows: TGTGCCAGCAGAAACCACCGGGACTTCAACACCGGGGAGCTGTTTTTT.

This chain connects TRBV19 to TRBJ2-2; no reliable D call. CDR3 size: 13 residues. The germline V gene has CDR1 LNHDA and CDR2 SQIVND (reference sequence). Trimming took 1 base from V and 4 from J, leaving 4 bases between them. The CDR3, as DNA: TGTGCCAGTAGTATAGGTATCACCGGGGAGCTGTTTTTT. Amino acids: CASSIGITGELFF.

The sample holds many counts of this clonotype. A junction boundary mismatches the germline segment, possibly from a read error. The chain links TRBV7-9 to TRBJ2-7; D remains unclear. CDR1 and CDR2 from the germline V gene are SEHNR and FQNEAQ (reference sequence). The CDR3 runs to 11 residues. The CDR3 region has the DNA TGTGCCAGCAGCTTAGACGTTCAGAAGTCCTTC. The encoded protein is CASSLDVQKSF.

This clonotype was seen many times. The gene calls are TRBV4-3 and TRBJ2-7; D gene ambiguous. CDR3 length equals 14 residues. The V gene's germline CDR1 is LGHNA and CDR2 YSLEER. The V gene lost 4 bases and the J gene lost 0 bases, with 10 bases spanning the gap. CDR3 protein: CASSLEENSYEQYF. The CDR3 DNA sequence: TGCGCCAGCAGCCTCGAAGAAAACTCCTACGAGCAGTACTTC.

This chain links TRBV19 with TRBJ1-6; D gene ambiguous. The length of the CDR3 is 15 residues. Trimming left V 6 bases short and J 7 bases short, with 16 bases between. The germline V gene has CDR1 LNHDA and CDR2 SQIVND (reference sequence). DNA of the CDR3: TGTGCCAGTAGGACGGGATACGGACTAAATTCACCCCTCCACTTT. Its protein is CASRTGYGLNSPLHF. Using reference TRBV19 and TRBJ1-6 for the parts outside the CDR3, the full variable domain is DGGITQSPKYLFRKEGQNVTLSCEQNLNHDAMYWYRQDPGQGLRLIYYSQIVNDFQKGDIAEGYSVSREKKESFPLTVTSAQKNPTAFYLCASRTGYGLNSPLHFGNGTRLTVT.

J is TRBJ2-7 and V is TRBV20-1, with TRBD1 matching over 7 bases. With 6 bases clipped from V and 1 base from J, the junction kept 9 bases outside the gene matches. Germline assignment: CDR1 DFQATT and CDR2 SNEGSKA (reference sequence). The CDR3 covers 14 residues. In DNA form, the CDR3 reads TGCAGTGCCCTGGACAGGCGACGTTCCTACGAGCAGTACTTC. Translated: CSALDRRRSYEQYF.

In this sample, this clonotype turned up many times. CDR3 coding DNA: TGTGCCAGCAGCTTATATGATCAGCCCCAGCATTTT. This encodes CASSLYDQPQHF. This rearrangement joins TRBV7-9 to TRBJ1-5; D is undetermined. CDR3 length: 12 residues. Trimming shortened V by 2 bases and J by 5 bases, and 4 bases separated the two germline ends. The V gene's germline CDR1 is SEHNR and CDR2 FQNEAQ (reference sequence).

The sample holds many counts of this clonotype. The chain employs TRBV5-5 and TRBJ2-7; D unclear. V lost 4 bases and J 1 base, leaving 18 bases between the germline ends. This CDR3 is 16 amino acids long. CDR1 and CDR2 from the germline V gene are SGHKS and YYEKEE (reference sequence). The CDR3 DNA reads as TGTGCCAGCAGCCCCTCCCAGGTGGGTGAGTCCTACGAGCAGTACTTC. Translated, it gives CASSPSQVGESYEQYF.

This clonotype was recorded a few times. The V gene is TRBV4-3, the J gene TRBJ2-7; 9 nucleotides match TRBD2. The V gene end was trimmed by 3 bases and the J gene end by 3 bases; junction bases not matched to a gene: 9. Germline assignment: CDR1 LGHNA and CDR2 YSLEER. The CDR3 has 16 amino acids. CDR3 coding DNA: TGCGCCAGCAGCCATGATCGACTAGCGGAATACTACGAGCAGTACTTC. Translating it yields CASSHDRLAEYYEQYF.

With respect to this clonotype: A much larger clone sits a single nucleotide away, making a read error possible. The V call is TRBV7-9, the J call TRBJ2-3; TRBD2 matches 10 bases. Germline values: CDR1 SEHNR, CDR2 FQNEAQ (reference sequence). The CDR3 length is 16 residues. V was pared by 8 bases and J by 0 bases, with 8 bases of the junction left unmatched. The DNA of the CDR3 is TGTGCCAGCGGCCCAGGACTAGCGGAGAGCACAGATACGCAGTATTTT. Protein product: CASGPGLAESTDTQYF.